This T cell receptor beta chain was found in a study of blood T cell repertoires in COVID-19. TCRdb's copy holds only in-frame clones and misses some; the assay was immunoSEQ multiplex PCR. The repertoire includes 250,000 to 300,000 clones, roughly 85% of them detected once, and around 5% sits in the top ten. This clone has more than one count but fewer than ten. From germline, CDR1 is MNHEY and CDR2 SMNVEV (reference sequence). There are 17 residues in the CDR3. The trim removed 4 bases at V and 6 bases at J, leaving 9 bases unmatched. This rearrangement joins TRBV27 to TRBJ2-3; TRBD2 matches at 14 bases. This clonotype was obtained from a middle-aged man who had been exposed to COVID-19. The sample consisted of PBMCs or T cells enriched from blood (not recorded which). The CDR3 protein is CASSSETSGRAADTQYF. The CDR3 region has the DNA TGTGCCAGCAGTTCCGAGACTAGCGGGAGGGCAGCGGATACGCAGTATTTT.